A selection of T cell receptor beta chains follows, all from one sample in a study of PD-1 blockade in classical Hodgkin lymphoma. The protocol was immunoSEQ multiplex PCR, while the TCRdb copy is restricted to in-frame clones and leaves out a portion. This sample has around 92,000 clones; 83% occur once, and the top ten carry over 15%. Sequenced here: peripheral blood mononuclear cells (PBMCs), sampled before the fourth cycle of nivolumab. These receptors came from a human donor with classical Hodgkin lymphoma. The CDR3 runs from the conserved cysteine through the conserved F or W. The D gene is left open where the match is weak.

d_gene: NA
v_gene: TRBV7-8
j_gene: TRBJ1-2
CDR3aa: CASSLSASNYGYTF
CDR3nt: TGTGCCAGCAGCTTAAGTGCGTCGAATTATGGCTACACCTTC

d_gene: NA
v_gene: TRBV11-3
j_gene: TRBJ2-2
CDR3aa: CASRARGGGNTGELFF
CDR3nt: TGTGCCAGCAGGGCCCGGGGCGGAGGCAACACCGGGGAGCTGTTTTTT

d_gene: NA
v_gene: TRBV2
j_gene: TRBJ2-6
CDR3aa: CASSESRAGANVLTF
CDR3nt: TGTGCCAGCAGTGAAAGCAGAGCTGGGGCCAACGTCCTGACTTTC

d_gene: NA
v_gene: TRBV6-4
j_gene: TRBJ2-3
CDR3aa: CASNIRSGAEEADTQYF
CDR3nt: TGTGCCAGCAACATCCGGTCGGGGGCCGAGGAAGCAGATACGCAGTATTTT

d_gene: NA
v_gene: TRBV4-1
j_gene: TRBJ2-1
CDR3aa: CASSHLLGGQFF
CDR3nt: TGCGCCAGCAGCCACCTCCTAGGAGGGCAGTTCTTC

d_gene: NA
v_gene: TRBV5-1
j_gene: TRBJ2-7
CDR3aa: CASSEQTYYEQYF
CDR3nt: TGCGCCAGCAGCGAACAGACCTACTACGAGCAGTACTTC

d_gene: TRBD1
v_gene: TRBV28
j_gene: TRBJ1-5
CDR3aa: CASSFPRGQAYSNQPQHF
CDR3nt: TGTGCCAGCAGTTTCCCGAGGGGACAGGCTTATAGCAATCAGCCCCAGCATTTT

d_gene: TRBD1
v_gene: TRBV5-5
j_gene: TRBJ1-5
CDR3aa: CASSFRQGGGNQPQHF
CDR3nt: TGTGCCAGCAGCTTCCGACAGGGAGGGGGCAATCAGCCCCAGCATTTT

d_gene: NA
v_gene: TRBV29-1
j_gene: TRBJ1-1
CDR3aa: CSAQNTEAFF
CDR3nt: TGCAGCGCCCAGAACACTGAAGCTTTCTTT

d_gene: NA
v_gene: TRBV7-9
j_gene: TRBJ1-4
CDR3aa: CASSLGAGRTTNEKLFF
CDR3nt: TGTGCCAGCAGCTTAGGGGCCGGCCGAACAACTAATGAAAAACTGTTTTTT

d_gene: TRBD1
v_gene: TRBV5-1
j_gene: TRBJ1-5
CDR3aa: CASSHDGQGNQPQHF
CDR3nt: TGCGCCAGCAGCCACGACGGACAGGGCAATCAGCCCCAGCATTTT

d_gene: TRBD2
v_gene: TRBV10-3
j_gene: TRBJ2-3
CDR3aa: CAISGGREGTDTQYF
CDR3nt: TGTGCCATCAGTGGCGGGCGGGAGGGCACAGATACGCAGTATTTT

d_gene: NA
v_gene: TRBV10-3
j_gene: TRBJ2-3
CDR3aa: CAISERWVVEDTQYF
CDR3nt: TGTGCCATCAGTGAGCGGTGGGTAGTAGAAGATACGCAGTATTTT

d_gene: TRBD2
v_gene: TRBV27
j_gene: TRBJ2-1
CDR3aa: CASSLLAGSYNEQFF
CDR3nt: TGTGCCAGCAGTTTACTAGCGGGCTCCTACAATGAGCAGTTCTTC

d_gene: TRBD2
v_gene: TRBV5-1
j_gene: TRBJ2-1
CDR3aa: CASSLLAGSTYNEQFF
CDR3nt: TGCGCCAGCAGCTTGTTAGCGGGGAGCACCTACAATGAGCAGTTCTTC

d_gene: TRBD1
v_gene: TRBV30
j_gene: TRBJ2-7
CDR3aa: CAWSQGVTYEQYF
CDR3nt: TGTGCCTGGAGCCAGGGGGTTACCTACGAGCAGTACTTC

d_gene: NA
v_gene: TRBV5-1
j_gene: TRBJ2-1
CDR3aa: CASSLGNSNNEQFF
CDR3nt: TGCGCCAGCAGCTTGGGAAATTCCAACAATGAGCAGTTCTTC

d_gene: TRBD2
v_gene: TRBV10-3
j_gene: TRBJ2-2
CDR3aa: CAIGGLAGVNTGELFF
CDR3nt: TGTGCCATCGGGGGACTAGCGGGAGTGAACACCGGGGAGCTGTTTTTT

d_gene: NA
v_gene: TRBV5-4
j_gene: TRBJ2-5
CDR3aa: CASSLGGGPQETQYF
CDR3nt: TGTGCCAGCAGCTTGGGAGGGGGGCCGCAAGAGACCCAGTACTTC

d_gene: NA
v_gene: TRBV12-5
j_gene: TRBJ2-7
CDR3aa: CASGLGLEGEQYF
CDR3nt: TGTGCTAGTGGTTTGGGACTAGAAGGCGAGCAGTACTTC